Listed below are T cell receptor beta chains from one sample, sequenced in a study of blood T cell repertoires in COVID-19. Some clones are missing from TCRdb's copy, which holds only in-frame ones; the method was immunoSEQ multiplex PCR. The profile covers about 97,000 clones, with around 87% appearing a single time and 15% to 19% taken by the ten largest. Sequenced: peripheral blood. The receptor source for this set is a human donor in a cohort sampled during active COVID-19. Each CDR3 is given with its conserved first and last residue. Each record gives: CDR3 DNA, CDR3 protein, V gene, J gene, D gene, clone size. The D gene is left open where the match is weak. Expanded clones are given a class, and other clones once, few, many or no size at all.

cdr3_nt: TGTGCCAGCAGCGCCGGACCTGGGGGCTCACGGGAGCAGTACTTC
cdr3_aa: CASSAGPGGSREQYF
v_call: TRBV9
j_call: TRBJ2-7
d_call: NA
clone_size: NA

cdr3_nt: TGTGCCAGCAGCCTCGGGGGGACCTTCATCTACGAGCAGTACTTC
cdr3_aa: CASSLGGTFIYEQYF
v_call: TRBV6-5
j_call: TRBJ2-7
d_call: TRBD2
clone_size: NA

cdr3_nt: TGTGCCAGCAGCTTAGGGACAGGATTTGAGCCCCAGCATTTT
cdr3_aa: CASSLGTGFEPQHF
v_call: TRBV7-2
j_call: TRBJ1-5
d_call: TRBD1
clone_size: NA

cdr3_nt: TGTGCCAGCAGCCCTCAACCCCCCCGGACGGGAGGACAAGAGACCCAGTACTTC
cdr3_aa: CASSPQPPRTGGQETQYF
v_call: TRBV9
j_call: TRBJ2-5
d_call: TRBD2
clone_size: NA

cdr3_nt: TGTGCCAGCAGCTTAGAGCGACAGGGTGATTCACCCCTCCACTTT
cdr3_aa: CASSLERQGDSPLHF
v_call: TRBV7-9
j_call: TRBJ1-6
d_call: TRBD1
clone_size: NA

cdr3_nt: TGTGCCATCAGTAACCCACTAGTTGCTGAGCAGTTCTTC
cdr3_aa: CAISNPLVAEQFF
v_call: TRBV10-3
j_call: TRBJ2-1
d_call: NA
clone_size: NA

cdr3_nt: TGTGCCAGCAGCTTAGCGACAGGTCGGGCGAGGCCGAACACTGAAGCTTTCTTT
cdr3_aa: CASSLATGRARPNTEAFF
v_call: TRBV7-6
j_call: TRBJ1-1
d_call: NA
clone_size: NA

cdr3_nt: TGTGCCAGCAGCCGTCGACTAGGGCGCTCCTACGAGCAGTACTTC
cdr3_aa: CASSRRLGRSYEQYF
v_call: TRBV6-5
j_call: TRBJ2-7
d_call: NA
clone_size: few

cdr3_nt: TGCGCCAGCAGCTTCACAGGGATTTCTAATGAAAAACTGTTTTTT
cdr3_aa: CASSFTGISNEKLFF
v_call: TRBV5-1
j_call: TRBJ1-4
d_call: NA
clone_size: NA

cdr3_nt: TGTGCCAGTACGACGGGGGGGACAGCCGAAGAGACCCAGTACTTC
cdr3_aa: CASTTGGTAEETQYF
v_call: TRBV19
j_call: TRBJ2-5
d_call: NA
clone_size: NA

cdr3_nt: TGTGCCAGTAGTGAGGGATCCTCCTACAATGAGCAGTTCTTC
cdr3_aa: CASSEGSSYNEQFF
v_call: TRBV19
j_call: TRBJ2-1
d_call: NA
clone_size: NA

cdr3_nt: TGTGCCAGCAGATACCCGGGTTCTCTGAGGGAAGCTTTCTTT
cdr3_aa: CASRYPGSLREAFF
v_call: TRBV6-5
j_call: TRBJ1-1
d_call: NA
clone_size: NA

cdr3_nt: TGTGCCAGCATGGACTCCCCTCGGGAGCAGTACTTC
cdr3_aa: CASMDSPREQYF
v_call: TRBV28
j_call: TRBJ2-7
d_call: NA
clone_size: NA

cdr3_nt: TGTGCCAGTAGTATAGGGGGGCTCGGCTCTGGAAACACCATATATTTT
cdr3_aa: CASSIGGLGSGNTIYF
v_call: TRBV19
j_call: TRBJ1-3
d_call: NA
clone_size: NA

cdr3_nt: TGTGCCAGCAGCCCCGGACAGGGGGCAAATGAAAAACTGTTTTTT
cdr3_aa: CASSPGQGANEKLFF
v_call: TRBV9
j_call: TRBJ1-4
d_call: TRBD1
clone_size: once

cdr3_nt: TGTGCCACCTTAGCGGGAGGGAAGGGGGATACGCAGTATTTT
cdr3_aa: CATLAGGKGDTQYF
v_call: TRBV28
j_call: TRBJ2-3
d_call: TRBD2
clone_size: NA

cdr3_nt: TGCGCCAGCAGCCAAGGTACCGGGAGGGGACCCGCCAAAAACATTCAGTACTTC
cdr3_aa: CASSQGTGRGPAKNIQYF
v_call: TRBV4-1
j_call: TRBJ2-4
d_call: TRBD2
clone_size: NA

cdr3_nt: TGTGCCAGCAGTCGACCAACAGGAGACACTGAAGCTTTCTTT
cdr3_aa: CASSRPTGDTEAFF
v_call: TRBV5-4
j_call: TRBJ1-1
d_call: NA
clone_size: NA

cdr3_nt: TGTGCCAGTAGTATCGCGGGAGCCACGAGCAATGAGCAGTTCTTC
cdr3_aa: CASSIAGATSNEQFF
v_call: TRBV19
j_call: TRBJ2-1
d_call: TRBD2
clone_size: NA

cdr3_nt: TGTGCCAGCAGTTACCGGGGGACAGTGGGTGGCTACACCTTC
cdr3_aa: CASSYRGTVGGYTF
v_call: TRBV6-5
j_call: TRBJ1-2
d_call: TRBD1
clone_size: once

cdr3_nt: TGTGCCATCAGTGAGGGCAGGGTGGACACCGGGGAGCTGTTTTTT
cdr3_aa: CAISEGRVDTGELFF
v_call: TRBV10-3
j_call: TRBJ2-2
d_call: NA
clone_size: NA

cdr3_nt: TGCGCCAGCAGCCAAGCGCGGGGGCGACAGCATGGCTACACCTTC
cdr3_aa: CASSQARGRQHGYTF
v_call: TRBV4-3
j_call: TRBJ1-2
d_call: NA
clone_size: NA

cdr3_nt: TGCGCCAGCAGCTGGGGGACAGGGTTGGGTGAGACCCAGTACTTC
cdr3_aa: CASSWGTGLGETQYF
v_call: TRBV5-1
j_call: TRBJ2-5
d_call: TRBD1
clone_size: NA

cdr3_nt: TGTGCCAGCAGTGAAGGGGGGGTTGGTCGTAATGGCTACACCTTC
cdr3_aa: CASSEGGVGRNGYTF
v_call: TRBV6-1
j_call: TRBJ1-2
d_call: NA
clone_size: NA

cdr3_nt: TGTGCCAGCAGTCCAACGGGAGACCCCACAGATACGCAGTATTTT
cdr3_aa: CASSPTGDPTDTQYF
v_call: TRBV7-8
j_call: TRBJ2-3
d_call: NA
clone_size: NA

cdr3_nt: TGTGCCACCAGCAGAGTAGGGGCGGACAGGGGGCCTCCCGAGCAGTACTTC
cdr3_aa: CATSRVGADRGPPEQYF
v_call: TRBV15
j_call: TRBJ2-7
d_call: TRBD1
clone_size: NA

cdr3_nt: TGTGCCAGCAGTGGGACTAGCGGGGGGGGAGGGACCCAGTACTTC
cdr3_aa: CASSGTSGGGGTQYF
v_call: TRBV2
j_call: TRBJ2-5
d_call: TRBD2
clone_size: NA

cdr3_nt: TGCGCCAGCAGTGAGACCGGACAGGTCTATGGCTACACCTTC
cdr3_aa: CASSETGQVYGYTF
v_call: TRBV10-2
j_call: TRBJ1-2
d_call: TRBD1
clone_size: NA

cdr3_nt: TGTGCCATCAGTGAGTCGGGACAACATAGCAATCAGCCCCAGCATTTT
cdr3_aa: CAISESGQHSNQPQHF
v_call: TRBV10-3
j_call: TRBJ1-5
d_call: NA
clone_size: NA

cdr3_nt: TGTGCCAGCAGTTACGGGACAGGGGGTAGCAATCAGCCCCAGCATTTT
cdr3_aa: CASSYGTGGSNQPQHF
v_call: TRBV27
j_call: TRBJ1-5
d_call: TRBD1
clone_size: NA

cdr3_nt: TGCAGCGTCAAGACTAGCGGAGGTAACGGCAATGAGCAGTTCTTC
cdr3_aa: CSVKTSGGNGNEQFF
v_call: TRBV29-1
j_call: TRBJ2-1
d_call: TRBD2
clone_size: NA

cdr3_nt: TGTGCCAGCAGTTTTTACTATGACAGGGGCACTAACTATGGCTACACCTTC
cdr3_aa: CASSFYYDRGTNYGYTF
v_call: TRBV27
j_call: TRBJ1-2
d_call: TRBD1
clone_size: NA

cdr3_nt: TGTGCCAGCAGCTTAGGTCTGGGGGGCTATGGCTACACCTTC
cdr3_aa: CASSLGLGGYGYTF
v_call: TRBV7-2
j_call: TRBJ1-2
d_call: NA
clone_size: NA

cdr3_nt: TGCGCCAGCAGTGAGTCGTACAGCCTAACTGAAGCTTTCTTT
cdr3_aa: CASSESYSLTEAFF
v_call: TRBV10-1
j_call: TRBJ1-1
d_call: NA
clone_size: NA

cdr3_nt: TGTGCCAGTAGTATCAACCCGGGGGACACTGAAGCTTTCTTT
cdr3_aa: CASSINPGDTEAFF
v_call: TRBV19
j_call: TRBJ1-1
d_call: NA
clone_size: NA

cdr3_nt: TGCGCCAGCAGCTGGGGGACAGGTTCCCCTGGAAACACCATATATTTT
cdr3_aa: CASSWGTGSPGNTIYF
v_call: TRBV5-1
j_call: TRBJ1-3
d_call: TRBD1
clone_size: NA

cdr3_nt: TGTGCCAGCAGCCCCTTGGCGGGACTCCCCTACGAGCAGTACTTC
cdr3_aa: CASSPLAGLPYEQYF
v_call: TRBV5-8
j_call: TRBJ2-7
d_call: NA
clone_size: NA

cdr3_nt: TGTGCCAGTAGTAAGTGGACAGGGGTCGACGAGCAGTACTTC
cdr3_aa: CASSKWTGVDEQYF
v_call: TRBV19
j_call: TRBJ2-7
d_call: TRBD1
clone_size: NA

cdr3_nt: TGTGCCACCAGCATTTTCGATCAGCCCCAGCATTTT
cdr3_aa: CATSIFDQPQHF
v_call: TRBV15
j_call: TRBJ1-5
d_call: NA
clone_size: NA

cdr3_nt: TGTGCCAGCAGCCTCGGGACTGGGTCGCATGAGCAGTTCTTC
cdr3_aa: CASSLGTGSHEQFF
v_call: TRBV2
j_call: TRBJ2-1
d_call: NA
clone_size: NA

cdr3_nt: TGCAGCGTTGAAGTACAGGGTGGTACTGAAGCTTTCTTT
cdr3_aa: CSVEVQGGTEAFF
v_call: TRBV29-1
j_call: TRBJ1-1
d_call: NA
clone_size: NA

cdr3_nt: TGTGCCAGCAGTTTAGGACAGGGTCGGGAGACCCAGTACTTC
cdr3_aa: CASSLGQGRETQYF
v_call: TRBV27
j_call: TRBJ2-5
d_call: TRBD1
clone_size: NA

cdr3_nt: TGTGCCAGCAGCTTAAGCACAGATGGCAATCAGCCCCAGCATTTT
cdr3_aa: CASSLSTDGNQPQHF
v_call: TRBV11-2
j_call: TRBJ1-5
d_call: NA
clone_size: NA

cdr3_nt: TGCGCCAGCAGCTTGAGTCCAGACTACAATGAGCAGTTCTTC
cdr3_aa: CASSLSPDYNEQFF
v_call: TRBV5-1
j_call: TRBJ2-1
d_call: NA
clone_size: NA

cdr3_nt: TGTGCCAGCAGCCCCGGTAGCAACACAAATACGCAGTATTTT
cdr3_aa: CASSPGSNTNTQYF
v_call: TRBV5-4
j_call: TRBJ2-3
d_call: NA
clone_size: NA

cdr3_nt: TGTGCCACCAGCATTGGACAGGGTATTATCGCGGAGACCCAGTACTTC
cdr3_aa: CATSIGQGIIAETQYF
v_call: TRBV15
j_call: TRBJ2-5
d_call: TRBD1
clone_size: NA

cdr3_nt: TGTGCCACCCGGGACAGGGTGAAAGCTAACTATGGCTACACCTTC
cdr3_aa: CATRDRVKANYGYTF
v_call: TRBV10-3
j_call: TRBJ1-2
d_call: TRBD1
clone_size: NA

cdr3_nt: TGCGCCAGCAGATTGGAAGGGGGAACAACTAATGAAAAACTGTTTTTT
cdr3_aa: CASRLEGGTTNEKLFF
v_call: TRBV5-1
j_call: TRBJ1-4
d_call: NA
clone_size: NA

cdr3_nt: TGCGCCAGCAGCATTCCGGGACAGGGTTATGGCTACACCTTC
cdr3_aa: CASSIPGQGYGYTF
v_call: TRBV5-1
j_call: TRBJ1-2
d_call: TRBD1
clone_size: NA